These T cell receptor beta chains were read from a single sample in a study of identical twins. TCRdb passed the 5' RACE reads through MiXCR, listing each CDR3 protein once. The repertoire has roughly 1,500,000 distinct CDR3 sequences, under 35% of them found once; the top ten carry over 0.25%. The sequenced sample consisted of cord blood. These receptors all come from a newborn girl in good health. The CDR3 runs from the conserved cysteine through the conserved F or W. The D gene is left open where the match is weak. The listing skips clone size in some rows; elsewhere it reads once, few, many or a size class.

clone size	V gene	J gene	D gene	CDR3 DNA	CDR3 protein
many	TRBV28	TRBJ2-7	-	TGTGCCAGCAGTACCCCGGCGGCCGCAACCTTTTACGAGCAGTACTTC	CASSTPAAATFYEQYF
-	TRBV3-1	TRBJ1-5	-	TGTGCCAGCCTCTCGCCCAGGGGAGATCAGCCCCAGCATTTT	CASLSPRGDQPQHF
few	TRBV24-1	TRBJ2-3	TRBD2	TGTGCCACCAGTGATTTATGGCGGGAGGGCCCAGATACGCAGTATTTT	CATSDLWREGPDTQYF
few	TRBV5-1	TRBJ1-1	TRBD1	TGCGCCAGCAGCGCCTCAGGGGGCAGGAACACTGAAGCTTTCTTT	CASSASGGRNTEAFF
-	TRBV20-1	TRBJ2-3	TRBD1	TGCAGTGCGAAGGACAGGAGGACGCAGTATTTT	CSAKDRRTQYF
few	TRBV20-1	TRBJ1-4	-	TGCAGTGCTAGAGGAGGGTCCGCAACTAATGAAAAACTGTTTTTT	CSARGGSATNEKLFF
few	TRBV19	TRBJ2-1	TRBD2	TGTGCCAGTAGTAGTGGACTAGCGGGTAACTATGAGCAGTTCTTC	CASSSGLAGNYEQFF
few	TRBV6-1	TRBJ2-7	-	TGTGCCAGCTTATCCCCAGACAGTGCCTACGAGCAGTACTTC	CASLSPDSAYEQYF
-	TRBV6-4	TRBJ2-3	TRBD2	TGTGCCAGCAGAGTAGGACTAGCGGGAAAGCTCACAGATACGCAGTATTTT	CASRVGLAGKLTDTQYF
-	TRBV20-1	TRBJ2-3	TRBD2	TGCAGTGCTAGAGGCGGACTAGCCGTAATAACAGATACGCAGTATTTT	CSARGGLAVITDTQYF
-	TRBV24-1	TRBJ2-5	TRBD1	TGTGCCACCAGTGATTTTGGGACAGGGGAGACCCAGTACTTC	CATSDFGTGETQYF